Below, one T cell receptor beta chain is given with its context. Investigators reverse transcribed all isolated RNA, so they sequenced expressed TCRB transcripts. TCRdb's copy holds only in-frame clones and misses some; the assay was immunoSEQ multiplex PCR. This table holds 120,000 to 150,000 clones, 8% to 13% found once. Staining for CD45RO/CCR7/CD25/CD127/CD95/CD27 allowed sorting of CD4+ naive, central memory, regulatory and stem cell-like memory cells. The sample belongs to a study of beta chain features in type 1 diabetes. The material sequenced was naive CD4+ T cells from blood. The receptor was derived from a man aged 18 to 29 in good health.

The CDR3 region has the DNA TGTGCCAGCTCACCGAGGCTAGCGGGGAGCTACGAGCAGTACTTC. Translated: CASSPRLAGSYEQYF. The V call is TRBV18, the J call TRBJ2-7; 9 bases align to TRBD2. Trimming took 3 bases from V and 3 from J; bases not matched to a gene: 6. Germline V gives CDR1 KGHSH, CDR2 LQKENI. CDR3 length equals 15 residues.